This passage covers 15 T cell receptor beta chains from one sample sequenced in a study of cytomegalovirus exposure and HLA in healthy donors. Researchers ran the PCR with 60 Vbeta and 13 Jbeta primers. Method: immunoSEQ multiplex PCR; TCRdb's copy keeps in-frame clones and lacks some. The table records some 150,000 clones, roughly 9.6% of them present only once. The sequenced material came from PBMCs. The source is a woman between 40 and 55 years old in good health and CMV-seropositive.

The V and J genes are TRBV19 and TRBJ1-5; TRBD1 matches 7 bases. Germline CDR1 is LNHDA and CDR2 is SQIVND (reference sequence). The junction had 7 bases not matched to a gene; V was cut back by 5 bases and J by 0 bases. The CDR3 covers 16 residues. The CDR3 DNA follows: TGTGCCAGTAGTTCTCGACAGGGTACTAGCAATCAGCCCCAGCATTTT. Its translation: CASSSRQGTSNQPQHF.

This clone is medium-sized (0.01 to 0.1%) by share. The chain joins TRBV4-3 to TRBJ1-1; 9 positions agree with TRBD1. Trimming took 4 bases from V and 4 from J; bases not matched to a gene: 4. From germline, CDR1 is LGHNA and CDR2 YSLEER. The CDR3 loop spans 14 amino acids. This CDR3 reads CASSRQTGGTEAFF. CDR3 sequence (DNA): TGCGCCAGCAGCCGACAGACAGGGGGCACTGAAGCTTTCTTT.

The genes are TRBV18 and TRBJ2-5; D possibly corresponds to TRBD1 (6 bases). V gave up 0 bases and J gave up 2 bases, with 13 bases separating them. CDR1 KGHSH and CDR2 LQKENI come from the germline V gene. The CDR3 contains 16 residues. The CDR3 DNA follows: TGTGCCAGCTCACCACCTGGGGGCTTAGGACAAGAGACCCAGTACTTC. This sequence encodes CASSPPGGLGQETQYF. Using reference TRBV18 and TRBJ2-5 for the parts outside the CDR3, the full variable domain is NAGVMQNPRHLVRRRGQEARLRCSPMKGHSHVYWYRQLPEEGLKFMVYLQKENIIDESGMPKERFSAEFPKEGPSILRIQQVVRGDSAAYFCASSPPGGLGQETQYFGPGTRLLVL.

This clone occurred a few times. The DNA of the CDR3 is TGTGCCAGCAGTTCGGGGACAGGGGCCCGTGGCTACACCTTC. Translating gives CASSSGTGARGYTF. The V gene is TRBV6-5, the J gene TRBJ1-2, with 10 bases that match TRBD1. The CDR3 is made up of 14 amino acids. Germline values: CDR1 MNHEY, CDR2 SVGAGI. V dropped 4 bases and J dropped 7; count of bases not matched to a gene: 6.

V and J are TRBV5-1 and TRBJ2-7; 8 bases fit TRBD2. Germline V CDR1 and CDR2: SGHRS, YFSETQ. The length of the CDR3 is 18 residues. Losses at the gene ends were 4 bases for V and 0 bases for J; bases not matched to a gene: 15. The DNA of the CDR3 is TGCGCCAGCAGCCCCAGAGGGCTAGCGGGCGAGATCTCCTACGAGCAGTACTTC. Its translation is CASSPRGLAGEISYEQYF.

The chain recombines TRBV7-2 with TRBJ2-2, with 8 bases fitting TRBD1. The CDR3 is 17 amino acids. With V trimmed by 6 bases and J by 5 bases, 14 bases remained unmatched. Germline loops: CDR1 SGHTA, CDR2 FQGNSA. CDR3 sequence (DNA): TGTGCCAGCAGTCTAGAAGGACAGGGAGTAAGGACCGGGGAGCTGTTTTTT. It encodes CASSLEGQGVRTGELFF.

This clone was counted a few times. The rearrangement uses TRBV5-1 and TRBJ1-5, with 10 bases fitting TRBD1. Germline V lookup: CDR1 SGHRS, CDR2 YFSETQ. J gave up 4 bases and V 4 bases, and 5 bases lay outside the gene matches. This CDR3 is built from 15 residues. The CDR3 is CASSPGTGENQPQHF. The CDR3 DNA reads as TGCGCCAGCAGCCCCGGGACAGGGGAGAATCAGCCCCAGCATTTT. Complete variable domain (other parts from reference TRBV5-1 and TRBJ1-5): KAGVTQTPRYLIKTRGQQVTLSCSPISGHRSVSWYQQTPGQGLQFLFEYFSETQRNKGNFPGRFSGRQFSNSRSEMNVSTLELGDSALYLCASSPGTGENQPQHFGDGTRLSIL.

A few counts support this clone. The gene calls are TRBV7-2 and TRBJ2-1, with TRBD2 as a possible D gene (6 bases). V dropped 3 bases and J dropped 7 bases, with 10 bases sitting between them. The length of the CDR3 is 13 residues. Germline assignment: CDR1 SGHTA and CDR2 FQGNSA. CDR3 DNA: TGTGCCAGCAGCTTCGGACGGGGGAATGAGCAGTTCTTC. Amino acid sequence: CASSFGRGNEQFF.

The sample holds a few counts of this clone. This rearrangement joins TRBV7-2 to TRBJ1-2; TRBD1 agrees at 9 bases. The V segment lost 5 bases and the J segment 4 bases; nucleotides outside the gene matches: 8. The germline V gene has CDR1 SGHTA and CDR2 FQGNSA. This CDR3 is 15 amino acids long. Written as DNA, the CDR3 is TGTGCCAGCAGCACCCGGACAGGGGTTGGCTATGGCTACACCTTC. Amino acid sequence: CASSTRTGVGYGYTF.

V and J are TRBV11-2 and TRBJ2-1; tentative D call: TRBD2 (6 bases). Germline CDR1 SGHAT, CDR2 FQNNGV. The CDR3 extends over 15 amino acids. Trimming pared 0 bases from V and 4 bases from J, leaving 10 bases between. The DNA for the CDR3 is TGTGCCAGCAGCTTAGATCTCGGGACTTACAATGAGCAGTTCTTC. Its protein product is CASSLDLGTYNEQFF.

The chain joins TRBV4-1 to TRBJ1-1; 7 nucleotides align to TRBD1. This CDR3 contains 16 residues. The V and J ends lost 0 bases and 4 bases, in that order; junction bases with no gene match: 8. Germline lookup yields CDR1 MGHRA and CDR2 YSYEKL. The CDR3 DNA reads as TGCGCCAGCAGCCAAGATCGCGGGCAGGGGGTCACTGAAGCTTTCTTT. The encoded protein is CASSQDRGQGVTEAFF.

The gene calls are TRBV6-4 and TRBJ2-1; the match to TRBD2 covers 13 bases. The CDR3 sequence is 15 residues long. Trimming took 6 bases from V and 8 from J; bases not matched to a gene: 7. Looked up from germline, CDR1 is MRHNA and CDR2 is SNTAGT. This chain's CDR3 is CASRELAGGPDEQFF. The CDR3 DNA is TGTGCCAGCAGGGAACTAGCGGGGGGGCCTGATGAGCAGTTCTTC.

The rearrangement joins TRBV6-5 to TRBJ1-1, with 7 bases aligning to TRBD1. J gave up 7 bases and V 5 bases, and 10 bases lay outside the gene matches. The CDR3 totals 14 residues. Germline V lookup: CDR1 MNHEY, CDR2 SVGAGI. CDR3 region: CASSNRRDSSEAFF. CDR3 coding DNA: TGTGCCAGCAGTAACCGTAGGGACAGTAGTGAAGCTTTCTTT.

The chain recombines TRBV7-6 with TRBJ2-1; 14 bases are a match to TRBD2. Germline V gene data show CDR1 as SGHVS and CDR2 as FNYEAQ. The CDR3 is 19 amino acids. V gave up 2 bases and J gave up 1 base; unmatched junction bases: 7. CDR3 protein: CASSLTGTSGGGSYNEQFF. For the CDR3, the DNA is TGTGCCAGCAGCTTAACCGGGACTAGCGGGGGTGGATCCTACAATGAGCAGTTCTTC.

The V call is TRBV15, the J call TRBJ2-3; 9 bases map to TRBD1. V trimming: 6 bases; J trimming: 3 bases; junction bases outside the gene matches: 10. The CDR3 consists of 16 residues. Germline V gives CDR1 LNHNV, CDR2 YYDKDF (reference sequence). CDR3 loop: CATSPGQGFGTDTQYF. The CDR3 DNA is TGTGCCACCAGTCCGGGACAGGGATTTGGTACAGATACGCAGTATTTT.